Listed below are T cell receptor beta chains from one sample, sequenced in a study of shared clonotypes between healthy human individuals. The protocol was immunoSEQ multiplex PCR, while the TCRdb copy is restricted to in-frame clones and leaves out a portion. Of over a million clones listed, roughly 96% are singletons. Sequencing was performed on naive CD4+ T cells sorted from blood. These receptors were obtained from a man aged 25 to 45 in good health. The CDR3 runs from the conserved cysteine through the conserved F or W. A D gene is named only where the DNA matches it firmly. The size of a clone is reported for some rows only, either as once, few or many, or as a class for expanded clones.

clone size	CDR3 length	V gene	D gene	J gene	CDR3 DNA	CDR3 protein
.	16	TRBV9	TRBD2	TRBJ2-2	TGTGCCAGCAGCGTAGGACTAGCGGAGAACACCGGGGAGCTGTTTTTT	CASSVGLAENTGELFF
.	14	TRBV7-2	.	TRBJ2-1	TGTGCCAGCAGCGAACGACACGGGACGCATGAGCAGTTCTTC	CASSERHGTHEQFF
.	16	TRBV6-6	TRBD2	TRBJ2-3	TGTGCCAGCAGTTACTCAATTGGGACTAGCGCAGATACGCAGTATTTT	CASSYSIGTSADTQYF
.	15	TRBV18	TRBD1	TRBJ2-5	TGTGCCAGCTCACCGACAGGGGGGGTACAAGAGACCCAGTACTTC	CASSPTGGVQETQYF
few	14	TRBV18	TRBD2	TRBJ2-5	TGTGCCAGCTCACCGACTAGCGGGAGGGAGACCCAGTACTTC	CASSPTSGRETQYF
.	16	TRBV4-3	TRBD1	TRBJ1-3	TGCGCCAGCAGCCCCCGTATTGCAGGGGGTAGTGACACCATATATTTT	CASSPRIAGGSDTIYF
.	13	TRBV4-1	.	TRBJ1-1	TGCGCCAGCAGCCGACGGATGAACACTGAAGCTTTCTTT	CASSRRMNTEAFF
.	14	TRBV10-2	TRBD1	TRBJ2-7	TGCGCCAGCAGTCGGGACAGGGGGATCTACGAGCAGTACTTC	CASSRDRGIYEQYF
once	14	TRBV2	.	TRBJ2-6	TGTGCCAGCAGTGCGAGCGTAAGGGCCAACGTCCTGACTTTC	CASSASVRANVLTF
.	14	TRBV10-1	.	TRBJ2-3	TGCGCCAGCAGTAGATCGCGTAGCACAGATACGCAGTATTTT	CASSRSRSTDTQYF
.	15	TRBV2	TRBD2	TRBJ2-3	TGTGCCAGCAGTGGGACTAGCGGGAGTGGCGATACGCAGTATTTT	CASSGTSGSGDTQYF
.	16	TRBV29-1	TRBD2	TRBJ2-3	TGCAGCGTTGTCCTCACAGCGGGAGGTTTAGCAGATACGCAGTATTTT	CSVVLTAGGLADTQYF
.	20	TRBV7-3	.	TRBJ2-3	TGTGCCAGCAGCCCCCTAGGACAGGGAGGTGGTAGCGGGATATCAGATACGCAGTATTTT	CASSPLGQGGGSGISDTQYF
few	15	TRBV2	.	TRBJ1-4	TGTGCCAGCACTTGGAAGGGCGCCTATAATGAAAAACTGTTTTTT	CASTWKGAYNEKLFF
.	17	TRBV15	.	TRBJ2-7	TGTGCCACCAGCAAACGACAGGGGAGGCGGGAGTACTACGAGCAGTACTTC	CATSKRQGRREYYEQYF
.	13	TRBV10-3	.	TRBJ2-3	TGTGCCATCCGGGACTCGCGCACAGATACGCAGTATTTT	CAIRDSRTDTQYF
.	16	TRBV11-3	.	TRBJ2-6	TGTGCCAGCAGCTTAGGCCAGGGTGCGGGGGCCAACGTCCTGACTTTC	CASSLGQGAGANVLTF
.	13	TRBV7-9	.	TRBJ1-3	TGTGCCAGCAGCTTAGCGATTGGAAACACCATATATTTT	CASSLAIGNTIYF
.	14	TRBV5-5	.	TRBJ1-1	TGTGCCAGCAGCTTGGGACAGGTGGAGACTGAAGCTTTCTTT	CASSLGQVETEAFF
.	18	TRBV18	TRBD2	TRBJ2-1	TGTGCCAGCTCACCACGTAGGGGCGCGGGAGGGCCGGGCAATGAGCAGTTCTTC	CASSPRRGAGGPGNEQFF
.	13	TRBV5-1	TRBD1	TRBJ2-5	TGCGCCAGCAGCGGGACAGCAAAAGAGACCCAGTACTTC	CASSGTAKETQYF
.	19	TRBV4-1	TRBD2	TRBJ2-7	TGCGCCAGCTCGGTCCGGCAGGAGCCTAGCGGCGCGGTCTCCTACGAGCAGTACTTC	CASSVRQEPSGAVSYEQYF
.	15	TRBV5-1	.	TRBJ2-2	TGCGCCAGCAGCTCTAACACAGGGTCTACCGGGGAGCTGTTTTTT	CASSSNTGSTGELFF
.	11	TRBV2	.	TRBJ2-3	TGTGCCAGCTCGACCCGAGATACGCAGTATTTT	CASSTRDTQYF
.	14	TRBV7-3	.	TRBJ2-2	TGTGCCAGCAGCTTAAGGGGTGACACCGGGGAGCTGTTTTTT	CASSLRGDTGELFF
.	18	TRBV7-9	.	TRBJ2-4	TGTGCCAGCAGCTTAAGCCCTTCCCCCCGGGAACCCAAAAACATTCAGTACTTC	CASSLSPSPREPKNIQYF
.	16	TRBV6-1	.	TRBJ2-7	TGTGCCAGCAGTGCGCTTTCCGGAGCGGTCTCCTACGAGCAGTACTTC	CASSALSGAVSYEQYF
.	14	TRBV27	.	TRBJ1-5	TGTGCCAGCAGTTCCGACCATAGCAATCAGCCCCAGCATTTT	CASSSDHSNQPQHF
.	15	TRBV5-6	TRBD1	TRBJ1-2	TGTGCCAGCAGCGCCCGGGACAGGGGCTTGTTGGGCTACACCTTC	CASSARDRGLLGYTF
.	17	TRBV19	.	TRBJ2-3	TGTGCCAGTAGTACCCCACCAAGGGGACGGGTGACAGATACGCAGTATTTT	CASSTPPRGRVTDTQYF
.	13	TRBV9	.	TRBJ2-3	TGTGCCAGCAGCGTAGTAGGGGCAGATACGCAGTATTTT	CASSVVGADTQYF
.	13	TRBV5-1	.	TRBJ2-7	TGCGCCAGCAGTGTGGACATACGGTGGGAGCAGTACTTC	CASSVDIRWEQYF
.	13	TRBV27	TRBD2	TRBJ2-7	TGTGCCACCGGTAGGGGGACTAGCTACGAGCAGTACTTC	CATGRGTSYEQYF
.	11	TRBV20-1	.	TRBJ2-1	TGCAGTGCTAGACCCTCGAATGAGCAGTTCTTC	CSARPSNEQFF
.	15	TRBV9	.	TRBJ2-1	TGTGCCAGCAGCGTAGTTGCGGGACCCTACAATGAGCAGTTCTTC	CASSVVAGPYNEQFF
.	17	TRBV18	TRBD2	TRBJ2-1	TGTGCCAGCTCACCCAGAGGCACGGGGGGTTCCTACAATGAGCAGTTCTTC	CASSPRGTGGSYNEQFF
.	17	TRBV11-2	.	TRBJ1-5	TGTGCCAGCAGCCCTTACGGTGGGGGGTCTAGCAATCAGCCCCAGCATTTT	CASSPYGGGSSNQPQHF
.	18	TRBV5-1	TRBD2	TRBJ2-1	TGCGCCAGCAGCTTTGGGGTAGCGGGAAGGAGCTCCTACAATGAGCAGTTCTTC	CASSFGVAGRSSYNEQFF
once	15	TRBV29-1	TRBD2	TRBJ2-2	TGCAGCGTTGAAGAGCGCGGGAGAGGCACCGGGGAGCTGTTTTTT	CSVEERGRGTGELFF
.	15	TRBV6-5	.	TRBJ1-5	TGTGCCAGCAGTTACTCGCTGGGTTCCCACCAGCCCCAGCATTTT	CASSYSLGSHQPQHF
.	14	TRBV15	.	TRBJ2-1	TGTGCCACCAGCAGAGGACCCGGTGCGGGTGAGCAGTTCTTC	CATSRGPGAGEQFF
.	16	TRBV19	.	TRBJ2-1	TGTGCCAGTAGTATCCCCCCAGGGTCAGTGAGCAATGAGCAGTTCTTC	CASSIPPGSVSNEQFF
once	15	TRBV4-3	.	TRBJ1-1	TGCGCCAGCAGCCAAGACCGCCGACAGAACACTGAAGCTTTCTTT	CASSQDRRQNTEAFF
.	15	TRBV27	.	TRBJ2-7	TGTGCCAGCAGTTTATGGGACTTCCTCTGCGACGAGCAGTACTTC	CASSLWDFLCDEQYF
.	15	TRBV6-1	.	TRBJ2-3	TGTGCCAGCAGTGAAATGCTGGCCTTATCAGATACGCAGTATTTT	CASSEMLALSDTQYF
.	14	TRBV6-1	.	TRBJ1-1	TGTGCCAGCAGGGAGAGGGAACTGAACACTGAAGCTTTCTTT	CASRERELNTEAFF
.	17	TRBV7-3	.	TRBJ2-7	TGTGCCAGCAGCGTAGAAGGTGCTAGTCAAACAGGGCTCGAGCAGTACTTC	CASSVEGASQTGLEQYF
.	13	TRBV28	.	TRBJ1-2	TGTGCCAGCAGTTTAGAACCGAAGTATGGCTACACCTTC	CASSLEPKYGYTF
.	14	TRBV5-5	TRBD1	TRBJ2-1	TGTGCCAGCAGCCCCCCAACAGGGGGCCATGAGCAGTTCTTC	CASSPPTGGHEQFF
.	14	TRBV5-8	.	TRBJ1-2	TGTGCCAGCAGCTTGAGCCGGGACCTCTATGGCTACACCTTC	CASSLSRDLYGYTF
.	17	TRBV18	TRBD2	TRBJ2-5	TGTGCCAGCTCACCACCGGCAAGCGGGAGGGTTCAAGAGACCCAGTACTTC	CASSPPASGRVQETQYF
.	14	TRBV28	TRBD1	TRBJ2-7	TGTGCCAGCAGTCCCTCGACAGGGTATTACGAGCAGTACTTC	CASSPSTGYYEQYF
.	16	TRBV4-1	.	TRBJ1-5	TGCGCCAGCAGCCAAGTAGGGGTGAATAGCAATCAGCCCCAGCATTTT	CASSQVGVNSNQPQHF
.	15	TRBV2	TRBD2	TRBJ2-1	TGTGCCAGCAGAAATCCCAGCGGGAGTTACAATGAGCAGTTCTTC	CASRNPSGSYNEQFF
.	14	TRBV25-1	.	TRBJ2-4	TGTGCCAGCGCCCTAACAGGTTCCAAAAACATTCAGTACTTC	CASALTGSKNIQYF
.	16	TRBV7-2	TRBD2	TRBJ2-7	TGTGCCAGCAGCCTAGTCCAGGTGGGAGGGCCGTACGAGCAGTACTTC	CASSLVQVGGPYEQYF
.	13	TRBV10-2	.	TRBJ2-7	TGCGCCAGCAGTGAGACGGGGCCCTACGAGCAGTACTTC	CASSETGPYEQYF
.	13	TRBV2	.	TRBJ1-1	TGTGCCAGCAGTGGGAGTAGGAACACTGAAGCTTTCTTT	CASSGSRNTEAFF
.	13	TRBV6-5	.	TRBJ2-2	TGTGCCAGCAGCCAGGAGGGTACCGGGGAGCTGTTTTTT	CASSQEGTGELFF
.	14	TRBV5-4	TRBD1	TRBJ2-7	TGTGCCAGCAGCCGGGGACAGGAACTATACGAGCAGTACTTC	CASSRGQELYEQYF